The next 6 T cell receptor beta chains were all read from a single sample in a study of high-grade serous ovarian cancer treatment subgroups (dated by TCRdb to the early 2020s). Collection of tumor samples took place before definitive surgery or chemotherapy. Receptors were amplified or captured by the immunoSEQ multiplex PCR assay. TCRdb retrieved this table from immuneACCESS and kept in-frame rearrangements only. Not all clones are present; in checked studies, unresolved V genes account for under half, and no reason is known for the remainder. This sample has approximately 4,800 clones in its table, and over 65% of those were observed once. 9.7% of the sample goes to the ten largest clones. What was sequenced was tumor tissue. The receptors come from a human donor with high-grade serous ovarian cancer.

The chain couples TRBV25-1 to TRBJ1-4, with 7 bases matching TRBD1. The CDR3 length is 11 residues. V shed 6 bases, J shed 8 bases, and the junction held 0 bases outside the gene matches. Germline V CDR1 and CDR2: MGHDK, SYGVNS. DNA of the CDR3: TGTGCCAGCAGACAGGGGGAAAAACTGTTTTTT. Its translation: CASRQGEKLFF.

This chain connects TRBV7-9 to TRBJ2-1; D is possibly TRBD1 (7 bases). The germline V and J ends were trimmed by 2 bases and 4 bases, with 12 bases remaining between them. Germline CDR1 reads SEHNR; CDR2 reads FQNEAQ (reference sequence). CDR3 length equals 15 residues. CDR3 region: CASSLPQGGYNEQFF. CDR3 DNA: TGTGCCAGCAGCTTACCGCAGGGGGGATACAATGAGCAGTTCTTC.

V gene TRBV27 combines with J gene TRBJ2-7; TRBD2 agrees at 7 bases. The V segment lost 4 bases and the J segment 0 bases; nucleotides outside the gene matches: 6. The CDR3 is 15 residues long. Germline V lookup: CDR1 MNHEY, CDR2 SMNVEV (reference sequence). The CDR3 loop reads CASSSLGLVSYEQYF. Here the CDR3 DNA reads TGTGCCAGCAGTTCCCTCGGACTAGTCTCCTACGAGCAGTACTTC.

Only a few counts were recorded for this clone. This sequence joins TRBV6-6 and TRBJ1-1; D possibly corresponds to TRBD1 (5 bases). The CDR3 spans 13 residues. The V gene lost 2 bases and the J gene lost 4 bases, with 8 bases spanning the gap. Germline V gives CDR1 MNHNY, CDR2 SVGAGI (reference sequence). The CDR3 DNA reads as TGTGCCAGCAGTTACCACGGGGGCACTGAAGCTTTCTTT. Amino acids: CASSYHGGTEAFF.

The chain joins TRBV5-1 to TRBJ2-1, with 7 bases fitting TRBD1. The CDR3 runs 14 residues. The J segment lost 7 bases and the V segment lost 5 bases, leaving 9 bases of the junction unmatched. The germline V gene has CDR1 SGHRS and CDR2 YFSETQ. CDR3 sequence: CASSAQGVWNEQFF. The CDR3 DNA sequence: TGCGCCAGCAGTGCGCAGGGGGTGTGGAATGAGCAGTTCTTC. The full variable domain, with the rest looked up from reference TRBV5-1 and TRBJ2-1, is KAGVTQTPRYLIKTRGQQVTLSCSPISGHRSVSWYQQTPGQGLQFLFEYFSETQRNKGNFPGRFSGRQFSNSRSEMNVSTLELGDSALYLCASSAQGVWNEQFFGPGTRLTVL.

V is TRBV19 and J is TRBJ1-1, with TRBD1 as a possible D gene (5 bases). Trimming cost V 3 bases and J 4 bases, with 12 bases left between them. The CDR3 totals 14 residues. Germline V lookup: CDR1 LNHDA, CDR2 SQIVND (reference sequence). CDR3 amino acids: CASSIGRGGTEAFF. The CDR3 bases are TGTGCCAGTAGTATCGGAAGGGGTGGCACTGAAGCTTTCTTT.